The rows below give T cell receptor beta chains drawn from one sample of a study of beta chain features in type 1 diabetes. This table comes from immunoSEQ multiplex PCR, and its TCRdb copy is limited to in-frame clones, with some not included. The sample lists about 150,000 clones, roughly 10% occurring once. The sequenced material came from central memory CD4+ T cells from blood. These receptor sequences come from a young man in good health. CDR3s include the opening cysteine and the closing phenylalanine or tryptophan. D genes are given only for firm matches. Size values are once, few and many counts, or a class for expanded clones, and some rows have none.

>TRBV28|.|TRBJ1-1|few
CASGLVWLQVNTEAFF
TGTGCCAGCGGATTGGTTTGGCTTCAAGTGAACACTGAAGCTTTCTTT
>TRBV4-3|.|TRBJ2-7|few
CASSQEEGGYPYEQYF
TGCGCCAGCAGCCAAGAGGAGGGGGGTTACCCCTACGAGCAGTACTTC
>TRBV2|.|TRBJ1-2|.
CASSEGRSYGYTF
TGTGCCAGCAGTGAGGGCAGGTCCTATGGCTACACCTTC
>TRBV6-5|TRBD1|TRBJ1-2|.
CASSYGQGPYGYTF
TGTGCCAGCAGTTACGGACAGGGCCCCTATGGCTACACCTTC
>TRBV30|.|TRBJ2-5|few
CAWSMRIQETQYF
TGTGCCTGGAGTATGAGAATCCAAGAGACCCAGTACTTC
>TRBV5-1|TRBD2|TRBJ2-7|.
CASSSSTSGAYEQYF
TGCGCCAGCAGCTCGTCGACTAGCGGAGCCTACGAGCAGTACTTC
>TRBV9|TRBD2|TRBJ2-5|.
CASSPSPLAGQETQYF
TGTGCCAGCAGCCCCTCTCCGCTAGCGGGACAAGAGACCCAGTACTTC
>TRBV7-2|.|TRBJ2-5|many
CASSDQGGDGGETQYF
TGTGCCAGCAGCGACCAAGGCGGGGATGGAGGGGAGACCCAGTACTTC
>TRBV5-1|.|TRBJ2-1|many
CASSVNSYNEQFF
TGCGCCAGCAGCGTCAACTCCTACAATGAGCAGTTCTTC
>TRBV11-1|.|TRBJ1-1|few
CASSLLLTGEYQGVRAFF
TGTGCCAGCAGCTTACTCCTCACTGGGGAATATCAGGGAGTACGAGCTTTCTTT
>TRBV2|.|TRBJ2-3|.
CASRGDAGTDTQYF
TGTGCCAGCAGGGGGGACGCGGGCACAGATACGCAGTATTTT
>TRBV20-1|.|TRBJ2-7|.
CSAYRSYEQYF
TGCAGTGCTTACAGGTCCTACGAGCAGTACTTC
>TRBV11-1|.|TRBJ2-3|.
CASSLDRGQDTQYF
TGTGCCAGCAGCTTAGATCGGGGGCAAGATACGCAGTATTTT
>TRBV29-1|.|TRBJ1-1|.
CSVEDNGGTEAFF
TGCAGCGTTGAAGACAATGGGGGCACTGAAGCTTTCTTT
>TRBV9|.|TRBJ1-3|.
CASEDDIGNTIYF
TGTGCCAGCGAGGACGATATAGGAAACACCATATATTTT
>TRBV21-1|.|TRBJ2-7|many
CASSKCLGNRVGAYEQYF
TGTGCCAGCAGCAAATGTTTAGGCAACAGGGTAGGGGCCTACGAGCAGTACTTC
>TRBV9|TRBD1|TRBJ2-6|few
CASSVTSRDSSGANVLTF
TGTGCCAGCAGCGTGACGTCCCGGGACAGCTCTGGGGCCAACGTCCTGACTTTC
>TRBV10-3|.|TRBJ2-5|few
CAISESKLTQETQYF
TGTGCCATCAGTGAGTCGAAACTGACCCAAGAGACCCAGTACTTC
>TRBV28|TRBD2|TRBJ2-1|.
CAAASASGRTYEQFF
TGTGCCGCAGCTTCGGCTAGCGGGAGGACCTATGAGCAGTTCTTC
>TRBV30|.|TRBJ2-4|.
CAWSARQAKNIQYF
TGTGCCTGGAGTGCGAGACAAGCAAAAAACATTCAGTACTTC
>TRBV4-2|.|TRBJ2-5|.
CASSQDISRLETQYF
TGTGCCAGCAGCCAAGACATTAGTCGGTTGGAGACCCAGTACTTC
>TRBV5-1|.|TRBJ2-3|.
CASSLSPGSTDTQYF
TGCGCCAGCAGCTTGTCGCCAGGAAGCACAGATACGCAGTATTTT
>TRBV28|.|TRBJ1-1|.
CASRSASITEAFF
TGTGCCAGCAGATCGGCTTCAATCACTGAAGCTTTCTTT
>TRBV7-7|TRBD1|TRBJ2-5|.
CASSPGQGARETQYF
TGTGCTAGCAGCCCGGGACAGGGGGCCCGAGAGACCCAGTACTTC
>TRBV5-1|.|TRBJ2-2|.
CASSLASSPTSGELFF
TGCGCCAGCAGCTTGGCCAGCAGCCCCACTTCCGGGGAGCTGTTTTTT
>TRBV7-2|.|TRBJ1-1|few
CASSPASNMGEAFF
TGTGCCAGCAGCCCCGCTTCCAACATGGGTGAAGCTTTCTTT
>TRBV10-3|TRBD2|TRBJ2-7|few
CATSREGHYEQYF
TGTGCCACCTCCCGGGAGGGGCATTACGAGCAGTACTTC
>TRBV11-3|.|TRBJ2-5|.
CASSLDKETQYF
TGTGCCAGCAGCTTAGATAAAGAGACCCAGTACTTC
>TRBV6-6|TRBD1|TRBJ2-5|.
CASMTGEKETQYF
TGTGCCAGCATGACAGGGGAAAAAGAGACCCAGTACTTC
>TRBV5-1|.|TRBJ2-4|.
CASSFPGQENIQYF
TGCGCCAGCAGCTTCCCGGGACAAGAAAACATTCAGTACTTC
>TRBV5-1|.|TRBJ2-6|.
CASSNTGMRTGANVLTF
TGCGCCAGCAGCAATACAGGGATGAGGACCGGGGCCAACGTCCTGACTTTC
>TRBV7-3|TRBD2|TRBJ2-3|.
CASSLIAGTDTQYF
TGTGCCAGCAGCTTAATAGCGGGAACAGATACGCAGTATTTT
>TRBV28|TRBD1|TRBJ1-1|few
CASSAGGRSTEAFF
TGTGCCAGCAGCGCAGGGGGCCGTTCCACTGAAGCTTTCTTT
>TRBV9|.|TRBJ2-7|.
CASSSGDWSYEQYF
TGTGCCAGCAGCTCCGGAGACTGGTCCTACGAGCAGTACTTC
>TRBV19|.|TRBJ2-3|.
CASGEAQYF
TGTGCCAGTGGCGAGGCGCAGTATTTT
>TRBV5-1|TRBD2|TRBJ2-7|few
CASSSGTSSSEQYF
TGCGCCAGCAGCTCCGGGACTAGCTCGAGCGAGCAGTACTTC
>TRBV5-1|TRBD1|TRBJ2-5|few
CASRPGQGARETQYF
TGCGCCAGCAGACCGGGACAGGGGGCTCGGGAGACCCAGTACTTC
>TRBV27|TRBD1|TRBJ1-1|.
CASSRGQVNTEAFF
TGTGCCAGCAGTAGAGGACAGGTGAACACTGAAGCTTTCTTT
>TRBV5-1|TRBD1|TRBJ2-2|.
CASSLDSGQGTGELFF
TGCGCCAGCAGCTTGGATTCCGGACAGGGGACCGGGGAGCTGTTTTTT
>TRBV6-5|TRBD2|TRBJ2-1|few
CASSYSSGGWNEQFF
TGTGCCAGCAGTTACTCGTCGGGGGGGTGGAATGAGCAGTTCTTC
>TRBV30|.|TRBJ1-1|few
CAWSSQGWVEAFF
TGTGCCTGGAGTAGTCAGGGTTGGGTTGAAGCTTTCTTT
>TRBV5-1|.|TRBJ1-4|few
CASSPPASEKLFF
TGCGCCAGCAGCCCGCCCGCGAGTGAAAAACTGTTTTTT
>TRBV7-9|TRBD1|TRBJ1-4|.
CASSLGQGNEKLFF
TGTGCCAGCAGCCTCGGACAGGGTAATGAAAAACTGTTTTTT
>TRBV6-1|.|TRBJ1-2|.
CASRRTANYGYTF
TGTGCCAGCAGACGGACAGCGAACTATGGCTACACCTTC
>TRBV9|.|TRBJ1-5|few
CASSVAWVNQPQHF
TGTGCCAGCAGCGTAGCTTGGGTAAATCAGCCCCAGCATTTT
>TRBV15|.|TRBJ2-3|.
CATSREEKAQYF
TGTGCCACCAGCAGAGAGGAGAAGGCGCAGTATTTT
>TRBV1|.|TRBJ2-4|.
CTSTEGLADARAKNIQYF
TGCACCAGCACAGAGGGACTAGCGGATGCCAGGGCCAAAAACATTCAGTACTTC
>TRBV2|.|TRBJ1-1|.
CASSVRTEAFF
TGTGCCAGCAGTGTGAGGACTGAAGCTTTCTTT
>TRBV5-1|TRBD2|TRBJ2-1|few
CASSLKGTSGRNEQFF
TGCGCCAGCAGCTTGAAAGGGACTAGCGGGAGAAATGAGCAGTTCTTC
>TRBV6-5|.|TRBJ2-3|.
CASSPTGNTQYF
TGTGCCAGCAGTCCGACCGGGAATACGCAGTATTTT
>TRBV19|TRBD2|TRBJ2-1|.
CASTIGGTKGNEQFF
TGTGCCAGTACCATAGGAGGGACTAAGGGAAATGAGCAGTTCTTC
>TRBV28|.|TRBJ1-1|few
CASSLEGSEAFF
TGTGCCAGCAGTTTGGAGGGGAGTGAAGCTTTCTTT
>TRBV30|.|TRBJ2-4|few
CAWRGTTGQVPIQYF
TGTGCCTGGAGGGGTACAACGGGGCAGGTCCCCATTCAGTACTTC
>TRBV4-3|TRBD2|TRBJ2-3|.
CASSQQSGGSGDTQYF
TGCGCCAGCAGCCAGCAAAGCGGCGGGAGCGGGGATACGCAGTATTTT
>TRBV4-2|.|TRBJ1-5|.
CASSQEQRGDQPQHF
TGTGCCAGCAGCCAAGAACAACGGGGAGATCAGCCCCAGCATTTT
>TRBV7-3|.|TRBJ2-5|.
CASSPGVRETQYF
TGTGCCAGCAGCCCAGGGGTTCGCGAGACCCAGTACTTC
>TRBV25-1|.|TRBJ2-5|few
CASSEIEDLETQYF
TGTGCCAGCAGTGAAATTGAGGATTTGGAGACCCAGTACTTC
>TRBV18|TRBD1|TRBJ1-2|.
CASSPRDSNYGYTF
TGTGCCAGCTCACCTCGGGACAGCAACTATGGCTACACCTTC
>TRBV13|TRBD2|TRBJ2-5|many
CASSLGLAEAQETQYF
TGTGCCAGCAGCTTAGGGCTAGCGGAGGCCCAAGAGACCCAGTACTTC